This TCR beta chain was recovered during a study of T cell repertoires in cytomegalovirus infection. Study information: Evidence of both CMV infection and a matching HLA type came from public TCR beta signatures.

A single record per CDR3 protein comes from TCRdb applying MiXCR to the reads. The sample includes some 390,000 distinct CDR3 sequences, about a sixth seen only once; the top ten take 8.5% to 10%. The V gene's germline CDR1 is LGHNA and CDR2 YSLEER. V lost 0 bases and J 0 bases, leaving 14 bases between the germline ends. The length of the CDR3 is 18 residues. This clonotype was counted many times. Its antigen remains unidentified. Study-wide results and limits: HLA-C-restricted CMV-specific TCR beta clonotypes prevailed in the ex vivo response. Summed frequency of shared TCR beta families picked out CMV carriers who also had the relevant HLA.

The chain combines TRBV4-3 with TRBJ1-4; D remains ambiguous. The TCR comes from a human donor in good health (CMV status not recorded). Some clones in this sample may be carry-over from other donors' samples. The sequencing input was PBMCs. Here the CDR3 reads CASSQDPNTDATNEKLFF. The DNA for the CDR3 is TGCGCCAGCAGCCAAGATCCTAACACAGACGCAACTAATGAAAAACTGTTTTTT.